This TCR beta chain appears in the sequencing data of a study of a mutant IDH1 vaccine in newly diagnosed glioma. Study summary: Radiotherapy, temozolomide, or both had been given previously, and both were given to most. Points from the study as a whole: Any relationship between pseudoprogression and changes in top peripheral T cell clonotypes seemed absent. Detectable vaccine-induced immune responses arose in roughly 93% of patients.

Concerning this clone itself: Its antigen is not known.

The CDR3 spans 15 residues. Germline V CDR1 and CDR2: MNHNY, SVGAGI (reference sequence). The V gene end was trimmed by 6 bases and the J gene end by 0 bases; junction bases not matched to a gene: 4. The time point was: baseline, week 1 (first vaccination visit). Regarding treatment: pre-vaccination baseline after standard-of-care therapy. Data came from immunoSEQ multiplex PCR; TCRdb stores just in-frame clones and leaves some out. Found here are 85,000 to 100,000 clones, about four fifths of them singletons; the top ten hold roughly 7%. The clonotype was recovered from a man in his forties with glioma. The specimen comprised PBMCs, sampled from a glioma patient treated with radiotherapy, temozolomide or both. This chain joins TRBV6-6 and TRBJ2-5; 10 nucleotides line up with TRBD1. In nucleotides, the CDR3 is TGTGCCAGCAGAGCGGACAGGGGGAACCAAGAGACCCAGTACTTC. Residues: CASRADRGNQETQYF.